The 6 T cell receptor beta chains given below trace back to one sample, sequenced in a study of blood T cell repertoires in COVID-19. Repertoires were generated with immunoSEQ multiplex PCR, while TCRdb's copy carries only in-frame clones and drops some. The table includes tens of thousands of clones, 84% detected once. Sample: peripheral blood. The receptors come from a man aged 45-60 years with active or convalescent COVID-19.

There are a few counts of this clone. V is TRBV4-2 and J is TRBJ1-3; D is possibly TRBD1 (5 bases). This CDR3 spans 16 amino acids. Germline loops: CDR1 LGHNA, CDR2 YNFKEQ. Trimming left V 0 bases short and J 8 bases short, with 17 bases between. The CDR3 region is CASSQDRTPGWDTIYF. CDR3 nucleotides: TGTGCCAGCAGCCAAGATCGGACACCGGGTTGGGACACCATATATTTT.

The chain employs TRBV7-9 and TRBJ1-2; TRBD1 might be the D (5 bases). The CDR3 contains 13 residues. V was clipped by 1 base and J by 3 bases, with 6 bases between them. Germline lookup yields CDR1 SEHNR and CDR2 FQNEAQ (reference sequence). The CDR3 here is CASSLEQDYGYTF. The DNA for the CDR3 is TGTGCCAGCAGCTTAGAACAGGACTATGGCTACACCTTC.

The J gene is TRBJ1-1, the V gene TRBV19, with D possibly matching TRBD1 (5 bases). The CDR3 loop spans 16 amino acids. Germline V gene data show CDR1 as LNHDA and CDR2 as SQIVND (reference sequence). V lost 3 bases, J lost 1 base, and 15 bases lay in between. Here the CDR3 DNA reads TGTGCCAGTAGTATCCCCCCCAGCGGGGCGAACACTGAAGCTTTCTTT. It is translated as CASSIPPSGANTEAFF.

V and J are TRBV10-1 and TRBJ1-1; TRBD1 aligns across 8 bases. Germline CDR1 reads WNHNN; CDR2 reads SYGVQD (reference sequence). CDR3 length: 12 amino acids. V lost 4 bases to trimming and J lost 11 bases; unmatched junction nucleotides: 6. CDR3: CASSGATGAAFF. The CDR3 nucleotides are TGCGCCAGCAGTGGGGCGACAGGGGCGGCTTTCTTT.

This clone has just one count. DNA for the CDR3: TGTGCCAGCAGGTTAGGACAGGGGGCTTGGCAGTACTTC. It translates to CASRLGQGAWQYF. V is TRBV27 and J is TRBJ2-7; 11 nucleotides line up with TRBD1. V shed 6 bases, J shed 9 bases, and the junction held 7 bases outside the gene matches. CDR1 and CDR2 from the germline V gene are MNHEY and SMNVEV (reference sequence). The CDR3 runs 13 residues.

The V and J genes are TRBV4-1 and TRBJ2-7; 12 bases are shared with TRBD1. V lost 4 bases, J lost 5 bases, and 9 bases stayed unmatched. The V gene's germline CDR1 is MGHRA and CDR2 YSYEKL. The CDR3 covers 16 residues. CDR3 residues: CASSPLTGQGAHEQYF. CDR3 coding DNA: TGCGCCAGCAGCCCGTTAACGGGACAGGGGGCCCACGAGCAGTACTTC.